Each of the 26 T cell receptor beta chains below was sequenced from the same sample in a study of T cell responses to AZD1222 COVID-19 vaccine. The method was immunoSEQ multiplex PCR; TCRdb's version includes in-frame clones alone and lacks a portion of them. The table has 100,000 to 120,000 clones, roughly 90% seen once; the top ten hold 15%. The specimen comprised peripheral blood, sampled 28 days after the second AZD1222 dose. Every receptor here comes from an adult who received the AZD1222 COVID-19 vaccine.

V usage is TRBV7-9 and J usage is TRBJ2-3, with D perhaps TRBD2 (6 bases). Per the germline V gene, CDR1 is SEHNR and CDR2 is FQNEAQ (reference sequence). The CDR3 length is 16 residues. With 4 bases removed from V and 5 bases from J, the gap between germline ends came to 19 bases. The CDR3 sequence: CASSSDEGAGIDTQYF. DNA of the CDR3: TGTGCCAGCAGCTCCGATGAAGGGGCGGGGATAGATACGCAGTATTTT.

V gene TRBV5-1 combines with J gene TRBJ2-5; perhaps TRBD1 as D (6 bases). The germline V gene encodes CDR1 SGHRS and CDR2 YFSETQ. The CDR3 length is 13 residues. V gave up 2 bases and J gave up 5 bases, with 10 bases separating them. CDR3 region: CASSFEGDETQYF. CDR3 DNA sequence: TGCGCCAGCAGCTTCGAGGGGGATGAGACCCAGTACTTC.

CDR3 in DNA: TGTGCCAGCAGCTTGGCCGTGGTAGCGGGAGGTTTCTATGAGCAGTTCTTC. Translating gives CASSLAVVAGGFYEQFF. This chain links TRBV5-5 with TRBJ2-1; TRBD2 matches 10 bases. Losses at the gene ends were 0 bases for V and 8 bases for J; bases not matched to a gene: 11. In germline, CDR1 is SGHKS, CDR2 YYEKEE (reference sequence). The CDR3 has 17 amino acids.

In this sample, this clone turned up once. The CDR3, as DNA: TGTGCCAGTAGTATACAGAACACCGGGGAGCTGTTTTTT. Amino acids: CASSIQNTGELFF. V and J are TRBV19 and TRBJ2-2; D gene unclear. The CDR3 is made up of 13 amino acids. V was trimmed by 2 bases and J by 1 base, leaving 2 bases between them. The V gene's germline CDR1 is LNHDA and CDR2 SQIVND (reference sequence).

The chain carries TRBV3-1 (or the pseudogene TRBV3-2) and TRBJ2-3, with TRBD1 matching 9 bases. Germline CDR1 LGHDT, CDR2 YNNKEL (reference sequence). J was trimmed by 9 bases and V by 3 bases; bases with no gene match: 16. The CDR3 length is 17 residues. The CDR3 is CASSHTRDRALGRTQYF. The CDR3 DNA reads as TGTGCCAGCAGCCATACCCGGGACAGGGCCCTCGGTCGAACGCAGTATTTT.

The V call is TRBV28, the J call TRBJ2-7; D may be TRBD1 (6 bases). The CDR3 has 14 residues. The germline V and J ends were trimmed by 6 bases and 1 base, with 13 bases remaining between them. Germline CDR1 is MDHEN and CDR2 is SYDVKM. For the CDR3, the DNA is TGTGCCAGCAGCCCCGGGACACTTTCCTACGAGCAGTACTTC. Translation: CASSPGTLSYEQYF.

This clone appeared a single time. The CDR3 coding sequence is TGTGCCAGCAGTGAAGGGGTCAGGAATTATGGCTACACCTTC. Amino acid sequence: CASSEGVRNYGYTF. This rearrangement joins TRBV6-1 to TRBJ1-2; D is unclear. CDR3 length: 14 amino acids. Trimming shortened V by 1 base and J by 5 bases, and 11 bases separated the two germline ends. Germline V CDR1 and CDR2: MNHNS, SASEGT.

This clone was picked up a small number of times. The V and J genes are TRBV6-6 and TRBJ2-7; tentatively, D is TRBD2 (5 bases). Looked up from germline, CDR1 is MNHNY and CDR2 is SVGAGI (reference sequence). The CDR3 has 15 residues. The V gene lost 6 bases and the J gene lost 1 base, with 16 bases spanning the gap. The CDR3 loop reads CASSPPQAGSYEQYF. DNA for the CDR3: TGTGCCAGCAGCCCCCCGCAGGCGGGTTCCTACGAGCAGTACTTC.

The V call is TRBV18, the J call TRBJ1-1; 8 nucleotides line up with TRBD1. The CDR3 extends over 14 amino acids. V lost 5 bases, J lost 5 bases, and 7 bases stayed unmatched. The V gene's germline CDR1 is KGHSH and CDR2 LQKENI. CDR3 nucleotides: TGTGCCAGCTCAACCAGGGGGCGCGGGACTGAAGCTTTCTTT. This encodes CASSTRGRGTEAFF.

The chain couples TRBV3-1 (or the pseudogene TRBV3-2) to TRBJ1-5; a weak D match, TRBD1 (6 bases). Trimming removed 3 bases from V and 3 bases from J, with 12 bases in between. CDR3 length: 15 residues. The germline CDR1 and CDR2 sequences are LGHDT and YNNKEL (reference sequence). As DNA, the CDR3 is TGTGCCAGCAGCCAGGGACAATCTGACAATCAGCCCCAGCATTTT. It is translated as CASSQGQSDNQPQHF.

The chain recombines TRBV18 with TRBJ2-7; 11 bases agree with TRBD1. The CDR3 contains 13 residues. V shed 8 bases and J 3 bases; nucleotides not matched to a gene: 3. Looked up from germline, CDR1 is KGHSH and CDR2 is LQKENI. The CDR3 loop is CASRTGGIYEQYF. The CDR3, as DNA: TGTGCCAGCAGGACAGGGGGCATCTACGAGCAGTACTTC.

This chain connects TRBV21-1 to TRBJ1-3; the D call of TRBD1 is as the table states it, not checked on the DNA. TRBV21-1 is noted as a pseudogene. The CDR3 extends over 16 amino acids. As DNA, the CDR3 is TGTGCCAGCAGCAAATTTTGGACCACAGGAGGAAACACCATATATTTT. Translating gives CASSKFWTTGGNTIYF.

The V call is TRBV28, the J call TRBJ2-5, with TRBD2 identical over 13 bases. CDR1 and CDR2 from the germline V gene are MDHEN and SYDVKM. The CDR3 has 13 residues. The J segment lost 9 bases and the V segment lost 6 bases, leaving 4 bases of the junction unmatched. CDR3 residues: CASRAGTSGAQYF. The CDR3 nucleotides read TGTGCCAGCAGAGCCGGGACTAGCGGGGCCCAGTACTTC.

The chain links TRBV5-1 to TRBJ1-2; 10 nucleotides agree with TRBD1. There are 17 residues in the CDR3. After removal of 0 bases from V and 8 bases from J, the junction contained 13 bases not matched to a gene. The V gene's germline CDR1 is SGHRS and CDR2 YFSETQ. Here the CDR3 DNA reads TGCGCCAGCAGCTTGGGGCCCCCCGGGACAGGGGATGGAGGCTACACCTTC. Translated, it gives CASSLGPPGTGDGGYTF.

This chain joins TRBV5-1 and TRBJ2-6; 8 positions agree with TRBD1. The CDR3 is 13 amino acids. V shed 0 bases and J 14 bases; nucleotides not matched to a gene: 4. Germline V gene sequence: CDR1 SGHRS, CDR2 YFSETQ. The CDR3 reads CASSLDGQGILTF. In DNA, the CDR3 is TGCGCCAGCAGCTTGGACGGACAGGGAATCCTGACTTTC.

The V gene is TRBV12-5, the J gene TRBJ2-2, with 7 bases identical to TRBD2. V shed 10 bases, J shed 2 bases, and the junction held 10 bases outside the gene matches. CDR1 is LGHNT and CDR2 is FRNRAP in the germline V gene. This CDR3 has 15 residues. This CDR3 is CATRPRGINTGELFF. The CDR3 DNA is TGTGCTACCCGCCCGCGGGGGATTAACACCGGGGAGCTGTTTTTT.

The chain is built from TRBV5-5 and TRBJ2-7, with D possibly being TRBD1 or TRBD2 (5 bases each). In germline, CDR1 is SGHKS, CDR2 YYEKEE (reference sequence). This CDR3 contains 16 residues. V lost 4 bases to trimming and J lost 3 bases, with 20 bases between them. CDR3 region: CASSPGVRGRHYEQYF. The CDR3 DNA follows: TGTGCCAGCAGCCCCGGGGTTAGGGGCAGACACTACGAGCAGTACTTC.

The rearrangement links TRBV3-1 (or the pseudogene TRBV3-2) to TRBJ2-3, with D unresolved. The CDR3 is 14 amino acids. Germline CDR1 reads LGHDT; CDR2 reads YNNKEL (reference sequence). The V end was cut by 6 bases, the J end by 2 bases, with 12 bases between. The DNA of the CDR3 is TGTGCCAGCAGTCCCGCGGCTAACACAGATACGCAGTATTTT. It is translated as CASSPAANTDTQYF.

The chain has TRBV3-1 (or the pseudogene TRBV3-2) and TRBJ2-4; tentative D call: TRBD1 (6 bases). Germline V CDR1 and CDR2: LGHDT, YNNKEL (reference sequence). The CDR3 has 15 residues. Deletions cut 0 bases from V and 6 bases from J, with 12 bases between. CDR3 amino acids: CASSQETGHLNIQYF. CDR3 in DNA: TGTGCCAGCAGCCAAGAGACGGGACACCTAAACATTCAGTACTTC.

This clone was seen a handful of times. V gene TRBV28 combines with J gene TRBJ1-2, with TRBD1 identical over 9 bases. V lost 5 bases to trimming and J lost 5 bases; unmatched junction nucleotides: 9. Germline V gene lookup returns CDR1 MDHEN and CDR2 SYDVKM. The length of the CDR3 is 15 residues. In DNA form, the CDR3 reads TGTGCCAGCAGTATTAACCCGGGACAGGGATATGGCTACACCTTC. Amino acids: CASSINPGQGYGYTF.

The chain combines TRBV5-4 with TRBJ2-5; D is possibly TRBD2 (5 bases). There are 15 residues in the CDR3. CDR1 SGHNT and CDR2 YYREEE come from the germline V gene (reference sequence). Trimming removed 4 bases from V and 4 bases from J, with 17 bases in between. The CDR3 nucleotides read TGTGCCAGCAGCCGGACTCAATCAGGAAGAGAGACCCAGTACTTC. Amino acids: CASSRTQSGRETQYF.

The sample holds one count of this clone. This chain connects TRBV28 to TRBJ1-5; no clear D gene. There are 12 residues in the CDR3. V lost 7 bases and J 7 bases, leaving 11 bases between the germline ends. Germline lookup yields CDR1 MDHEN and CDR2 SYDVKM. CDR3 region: CASTGSEQPQHF. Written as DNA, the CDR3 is TGTGCCAGCACCGGGTCGGAGCAGCCCCAGCATTTT. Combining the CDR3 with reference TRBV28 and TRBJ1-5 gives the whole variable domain DVKVTQSSRYLVKRTGEKVFLECVQDMDHENMFWYRQDPGLGLRLIYFSYDVKMKEKGDIPEGYSVSREKKERFSLILESASTNQTSMYLCASTGSEQPQHFGDGTRLSIL.

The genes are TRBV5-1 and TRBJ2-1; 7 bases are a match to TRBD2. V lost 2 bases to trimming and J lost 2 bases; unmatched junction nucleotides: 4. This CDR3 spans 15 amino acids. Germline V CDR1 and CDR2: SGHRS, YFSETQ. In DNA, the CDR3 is TGCGCCAGCAGCTTTAGCGGGCCGGCCTACAATGAGCAGTTCTTC. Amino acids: CASSFSGPAYNEQFF.

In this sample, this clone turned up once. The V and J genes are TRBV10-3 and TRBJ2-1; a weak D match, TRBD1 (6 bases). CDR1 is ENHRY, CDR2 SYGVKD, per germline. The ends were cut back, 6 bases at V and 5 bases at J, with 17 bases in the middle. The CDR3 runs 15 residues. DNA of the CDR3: TGTGCCATCAGGGGTGGACAGTCCGATGACAATGAGCAGTTCTTC. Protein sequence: CAIRGGQSDDNEQFF.

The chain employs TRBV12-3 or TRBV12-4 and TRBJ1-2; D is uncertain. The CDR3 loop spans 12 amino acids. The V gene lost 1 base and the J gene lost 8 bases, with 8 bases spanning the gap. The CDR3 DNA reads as TGTGCCAGCAGTTTAGGTGTGGGGGGCTACACCTTC. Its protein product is CASSLGVGGYTF.

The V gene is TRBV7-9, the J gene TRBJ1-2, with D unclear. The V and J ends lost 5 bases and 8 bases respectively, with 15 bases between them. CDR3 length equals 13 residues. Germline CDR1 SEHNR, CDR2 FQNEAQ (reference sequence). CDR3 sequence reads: CASSPGQYQGYTF. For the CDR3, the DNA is TGTGCCAGCAGCCCCGGGCAGTATCAAGGCTACACCTTC.